This T cell receptor beta chain was retrieved from a study of blood T cell repertoires in COVID-19. Study-level information: COVID-19 samples, acute and convalescent, were from the United States, Italy and Spain. The cDNA or gDNA used as material had been derived from T cells, B-cell-depleted T cells, or PBMCs.

Original processing methods: Scientists estimated how many nucleated cells there were by amplifying reference gene primers. Profiled with immunoSEQ multiplex PCR; TCRdb holds only in-frame clones, not every one. The DNA gave D and trimming, while V, J and clone size come from that table. The sample yields approximately 180,000 clones, 89% seen once. Cohort allocation depended upon clinical history that participants reported. There are 15 residues in the CDR3. Germline V gene sequence: CDR1 SGHAT, CDR2 FQNNGV. Trimming stripped 0 bases from V and 1 base from J, with 9 bases between. The clonotype comes from a woman in her thirties or forties with acute COVID-19. V and J are TRBV11-2 and TRBJ1-1; D gene ambiguous. The sample comprised PBMCs or T cells enriched from blood (not recorded which). The CDR3 DNA reads TGTGCCAGCAGCTTAGAATCAGACAAGAACACTGAAGCTTTCTTT. Amino acids: CASSLESDKNTEAFF.